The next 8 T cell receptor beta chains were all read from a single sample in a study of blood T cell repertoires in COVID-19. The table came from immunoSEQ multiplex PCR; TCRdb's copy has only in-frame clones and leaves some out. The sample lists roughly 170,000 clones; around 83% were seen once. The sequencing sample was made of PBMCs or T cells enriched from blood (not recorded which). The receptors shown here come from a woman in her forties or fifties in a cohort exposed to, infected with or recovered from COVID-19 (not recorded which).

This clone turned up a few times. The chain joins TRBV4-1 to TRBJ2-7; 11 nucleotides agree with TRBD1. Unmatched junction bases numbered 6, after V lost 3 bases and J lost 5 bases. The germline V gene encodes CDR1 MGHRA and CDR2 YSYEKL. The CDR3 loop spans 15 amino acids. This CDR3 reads CASSQHGQGADEQYF. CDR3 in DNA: TGCGCCAGCAGCCAGCACGGACAGGGGGCCGACGAGCAGTACTTC.

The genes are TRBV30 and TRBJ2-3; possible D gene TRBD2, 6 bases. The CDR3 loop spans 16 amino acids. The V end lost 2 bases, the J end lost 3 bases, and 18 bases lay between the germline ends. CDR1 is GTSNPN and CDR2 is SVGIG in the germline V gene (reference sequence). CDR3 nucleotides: TGTGCCTGGAGTCCCCTGGGCTTGGGGACTACAGATACGCAGTATTTT. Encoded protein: CAWSPLGLGTTDTQYF.

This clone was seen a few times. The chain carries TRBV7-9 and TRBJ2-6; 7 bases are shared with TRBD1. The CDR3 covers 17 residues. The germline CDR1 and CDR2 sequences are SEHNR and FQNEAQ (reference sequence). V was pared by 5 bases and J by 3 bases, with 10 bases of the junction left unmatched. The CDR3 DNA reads TGTGCCAGCAGCGCGCCAGGGGGTACTGGTGGGGCCAACGTCCTGACTTTC. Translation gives CASSAPGGTGGANVLTF.

CDR3 in DNA: TGTGCCAGTAGCCCGCGGGGGTTTCGGGAGCCCCAGCATTTT. Translated: CASSPRGFREPQHF. The chain carries TRBV19 and TRBJ1-5; perhaps TRBD1 as D (5 bases). The CDR3 is 14 amino acids. From germline, CDR1 is LNHDA and CDR2 SQIVND (reference sequence). V dropped 6 bases and J dropped 8 bases, with 17 bases sitting between them.

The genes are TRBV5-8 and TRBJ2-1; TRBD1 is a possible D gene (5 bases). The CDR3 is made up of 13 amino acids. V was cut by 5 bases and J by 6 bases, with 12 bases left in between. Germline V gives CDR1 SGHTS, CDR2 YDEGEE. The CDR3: CASRRARGNEQFF. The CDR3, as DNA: TGTGCCAGCAGGCGCGCTAGGGGCAATGAGCAGTTCTTC.

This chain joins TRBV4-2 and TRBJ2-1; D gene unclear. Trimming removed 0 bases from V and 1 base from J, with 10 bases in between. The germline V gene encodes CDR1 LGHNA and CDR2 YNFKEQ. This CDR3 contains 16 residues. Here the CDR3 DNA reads TGTGCCAGCAGCCAAGATTACGACTTTTCCTACAATGAGCAGTTCTTC. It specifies CASSQDYDFSYNEQFF.

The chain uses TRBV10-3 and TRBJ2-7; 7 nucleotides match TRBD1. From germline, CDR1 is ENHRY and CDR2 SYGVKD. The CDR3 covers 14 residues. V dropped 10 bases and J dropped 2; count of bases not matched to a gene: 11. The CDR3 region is CATHTGVVTYEQYF. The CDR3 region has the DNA TGTGCCACTCATACAGGGGTAGTCACCTACGAGCAGTACTTC.

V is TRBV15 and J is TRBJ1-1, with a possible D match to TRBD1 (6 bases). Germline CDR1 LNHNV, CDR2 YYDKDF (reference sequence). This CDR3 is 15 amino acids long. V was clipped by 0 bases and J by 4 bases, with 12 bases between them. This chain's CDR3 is CATSRDSQGLTEAFF. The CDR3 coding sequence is TGTGCCACCAGCAGAGATTCACAGGGTCTCACTGAAGCTTTCTTT.